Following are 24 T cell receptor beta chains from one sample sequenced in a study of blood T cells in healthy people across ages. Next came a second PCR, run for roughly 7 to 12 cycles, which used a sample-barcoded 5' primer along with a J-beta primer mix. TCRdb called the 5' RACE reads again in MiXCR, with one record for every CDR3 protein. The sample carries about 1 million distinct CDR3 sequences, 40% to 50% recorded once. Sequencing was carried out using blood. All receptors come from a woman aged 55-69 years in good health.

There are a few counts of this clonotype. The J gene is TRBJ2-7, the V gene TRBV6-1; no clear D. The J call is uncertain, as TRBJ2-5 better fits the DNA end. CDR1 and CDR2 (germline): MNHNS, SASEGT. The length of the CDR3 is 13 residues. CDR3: CASSPVLEETQYF. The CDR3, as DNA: TGTGCCAGCAGCCCAGTTTTAGAGGAGACCCAGTACTTC.

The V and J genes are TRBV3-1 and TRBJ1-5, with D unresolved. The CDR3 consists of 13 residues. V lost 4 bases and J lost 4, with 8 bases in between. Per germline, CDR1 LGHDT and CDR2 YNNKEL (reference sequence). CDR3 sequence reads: CASSPRPNQPQHF. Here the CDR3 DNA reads TGTGCCAGCAGCCCCCGTCCTAATCAGCCCCAGCATTTT.

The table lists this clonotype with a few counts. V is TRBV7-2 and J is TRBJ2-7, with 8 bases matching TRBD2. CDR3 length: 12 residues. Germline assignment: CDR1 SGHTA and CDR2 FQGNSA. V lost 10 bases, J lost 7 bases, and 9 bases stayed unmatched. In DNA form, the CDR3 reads TGTGCCATACGAGGCGGGGGGTCGGAGCAGTACTTC. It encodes CAIRGGGSEQYF.

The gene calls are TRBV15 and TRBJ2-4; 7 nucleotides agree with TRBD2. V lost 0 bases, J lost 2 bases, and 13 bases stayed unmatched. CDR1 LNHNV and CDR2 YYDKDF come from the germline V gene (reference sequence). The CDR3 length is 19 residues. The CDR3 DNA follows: TGTGCCACCAGCAGAGAGAGTCAGGGAGGGAGCCTATCCAAAAACATTCAGTACTTC. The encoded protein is CATSRESQGGSLSKNIQYF.

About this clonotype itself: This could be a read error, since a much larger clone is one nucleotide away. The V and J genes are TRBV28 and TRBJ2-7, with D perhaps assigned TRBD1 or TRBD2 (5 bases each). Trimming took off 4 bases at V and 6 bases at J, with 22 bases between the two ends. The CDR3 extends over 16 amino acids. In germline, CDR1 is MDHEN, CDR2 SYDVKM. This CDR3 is CASSSYSGARASEQYF. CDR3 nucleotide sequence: TGTGCCAGCAGTTCCTACTCCGGGGCAAGGGCCTCCGAGCAGTACTTC.

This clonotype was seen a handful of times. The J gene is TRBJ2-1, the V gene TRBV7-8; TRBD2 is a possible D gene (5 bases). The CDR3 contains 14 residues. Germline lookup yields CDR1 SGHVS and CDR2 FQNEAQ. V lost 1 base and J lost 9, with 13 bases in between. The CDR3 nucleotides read TGTGCCAGCAGCTTAGGAGCTAGCACGACTGAGCAGTTCTTC. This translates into CASSLGASTTEQFF.

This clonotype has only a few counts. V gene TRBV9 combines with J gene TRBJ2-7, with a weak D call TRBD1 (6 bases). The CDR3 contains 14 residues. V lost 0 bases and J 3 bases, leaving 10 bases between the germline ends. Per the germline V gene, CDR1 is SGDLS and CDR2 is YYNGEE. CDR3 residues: CASSVGVGGYEQYF. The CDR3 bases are TGTGCCAGCAGCGTAGGTGTAGGGGGCTACGAGCAGTACTTC.

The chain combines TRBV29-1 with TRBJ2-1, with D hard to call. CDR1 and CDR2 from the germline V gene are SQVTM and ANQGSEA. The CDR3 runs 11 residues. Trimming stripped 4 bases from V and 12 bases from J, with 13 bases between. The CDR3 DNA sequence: TGCAGCGTTGTGCCCACACAAGCGCAGTTCTTC. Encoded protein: CSVVPTQAQFF.

DNA of the CDR3: TGTGCCAGCAGTGACCCGTTAAGCCCGGAGGAGGAGACCCAGTACTTC. This sequence encodes CASSDPLSPEEETQYF. The gene calls are TRBV25-1 and TRBJ2-5; D is possibly TRBD2 (5 bases). Looked up from germline, CDR1 is MGHDK and CDR2 is SYGVNS. Trimming stripped 3 bases from V and 5 bases from J, with 19 bases between. The CDR3 spans 16 residues.

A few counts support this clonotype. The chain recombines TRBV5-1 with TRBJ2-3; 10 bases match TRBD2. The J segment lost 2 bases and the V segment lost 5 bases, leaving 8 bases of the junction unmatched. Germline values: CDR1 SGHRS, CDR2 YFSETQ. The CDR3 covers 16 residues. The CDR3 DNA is TGCGCCAGCAGACTAGGACTAGCGGAGTACACAGATACGCAGTATTTT. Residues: CASRLGLAEYTDTQYF.

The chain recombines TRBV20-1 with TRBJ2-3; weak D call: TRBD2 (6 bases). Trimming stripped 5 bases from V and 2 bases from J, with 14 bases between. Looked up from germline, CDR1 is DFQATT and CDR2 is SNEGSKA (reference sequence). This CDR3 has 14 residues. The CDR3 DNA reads TGCAGTGCTTCCACGACTAGTTTCACAGATACGCAGTATTTT. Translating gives CSASTTSFTDTQYF.

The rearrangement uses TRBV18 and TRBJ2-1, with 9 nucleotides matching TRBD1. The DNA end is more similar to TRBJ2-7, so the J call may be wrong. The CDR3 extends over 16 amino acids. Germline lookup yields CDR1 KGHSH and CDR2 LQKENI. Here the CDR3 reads CASSPQETGGFGEQYF. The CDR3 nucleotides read TGTGCCAGCTCACCACAGGAGACAGGGGGTTTTGGTGAGCAGTACTTC.

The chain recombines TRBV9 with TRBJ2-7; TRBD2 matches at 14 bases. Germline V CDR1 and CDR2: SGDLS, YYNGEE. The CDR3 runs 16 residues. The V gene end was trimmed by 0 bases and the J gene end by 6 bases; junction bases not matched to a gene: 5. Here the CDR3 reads CASSVGLAGGFGEQYF. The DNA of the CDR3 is TGTGCCAGCAGCGTAGGACTAGCGGGAGGGTTTGGCGAGCAGTACTTC. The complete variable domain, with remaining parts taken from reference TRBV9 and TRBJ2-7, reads DSGVTQTPKHLITATGQRVTLRCSPRSGDLSVYWYQQSLDQGLQFLIQYYNGEERAKGNILERFSAQQFPDLHSELNLSSLELGDSALYFCASSVGLAGGFGEQYFGPGTRLTVT.

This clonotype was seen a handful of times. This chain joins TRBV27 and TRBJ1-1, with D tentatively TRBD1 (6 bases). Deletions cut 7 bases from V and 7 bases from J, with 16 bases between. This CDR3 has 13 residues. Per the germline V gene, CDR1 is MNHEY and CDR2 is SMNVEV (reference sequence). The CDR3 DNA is TGTGCCAGCACCGGGGACCCAGGGGATGAAGCTTTCTTT. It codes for CASTGDPGDEAFF.

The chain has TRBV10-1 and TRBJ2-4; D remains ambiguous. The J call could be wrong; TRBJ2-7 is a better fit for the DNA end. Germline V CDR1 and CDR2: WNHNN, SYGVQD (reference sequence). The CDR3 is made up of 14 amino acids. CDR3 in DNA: TGCGCCAGCAGTGAATCGACATTATCCTACGAGCAGTACTTC. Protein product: CASSESTLSYEQYF.

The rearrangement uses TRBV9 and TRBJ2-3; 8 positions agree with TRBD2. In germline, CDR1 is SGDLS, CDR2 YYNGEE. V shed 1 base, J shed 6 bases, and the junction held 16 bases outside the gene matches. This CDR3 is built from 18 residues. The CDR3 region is CASSVTPTSGGLTDTQYF. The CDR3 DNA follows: TGTGCCAGCAGCGTAACCCCCACTAGCGGCGGGCTCACGGATACGCAGTATTTT.

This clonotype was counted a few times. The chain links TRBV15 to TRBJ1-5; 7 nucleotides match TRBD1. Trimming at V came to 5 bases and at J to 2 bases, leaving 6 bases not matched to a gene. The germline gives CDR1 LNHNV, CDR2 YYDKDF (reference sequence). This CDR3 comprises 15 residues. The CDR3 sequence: CATSGYRGGNQPQHF. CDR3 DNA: TGTGCCACCAGCGGATACAGGGGTGGCAATCAGCCCCAGCATTTT.

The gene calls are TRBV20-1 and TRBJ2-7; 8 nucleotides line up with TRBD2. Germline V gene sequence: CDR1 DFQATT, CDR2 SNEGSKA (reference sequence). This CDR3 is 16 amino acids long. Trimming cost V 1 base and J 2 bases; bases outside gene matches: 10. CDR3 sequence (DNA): TGCAGTGCTAGAGCCCCTCAGCGGGAGAGTCCCTACGAGCAGTACTTC. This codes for CSARAPQRESPYEQYF.

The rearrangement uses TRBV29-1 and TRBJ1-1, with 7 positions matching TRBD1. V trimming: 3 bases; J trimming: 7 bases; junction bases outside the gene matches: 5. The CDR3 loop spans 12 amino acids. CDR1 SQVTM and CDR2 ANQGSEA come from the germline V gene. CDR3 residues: CSVERDRYEAFF. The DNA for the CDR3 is TGCAGCGTTGAGCGGGACAGATATGAAGCTTTCTTT.

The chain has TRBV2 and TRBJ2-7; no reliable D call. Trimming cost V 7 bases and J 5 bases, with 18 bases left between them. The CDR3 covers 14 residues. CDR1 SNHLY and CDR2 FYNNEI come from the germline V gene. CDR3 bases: TGTGCCAGCACTCCGGACCTAAGCAACGACGAGCAGTACTTC. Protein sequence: CASTPDLSNDEQYF. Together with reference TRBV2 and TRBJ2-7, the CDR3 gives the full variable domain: EPEVTQTPSHQVTQMGQEVILRCVPISNHLYFYWYRQILGQKVEFLVSFYNNEISEKSEIFDDQFSVERPDGSNFTLKIRSTKLEDSAMYFCASTPDLSNDEQYFGPGTRLTVT.

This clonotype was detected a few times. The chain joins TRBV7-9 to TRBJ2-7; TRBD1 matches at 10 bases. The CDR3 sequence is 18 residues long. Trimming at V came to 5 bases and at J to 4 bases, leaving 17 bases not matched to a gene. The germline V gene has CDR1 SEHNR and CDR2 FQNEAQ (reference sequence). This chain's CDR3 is CASSTGTGAPKRSYEQYF. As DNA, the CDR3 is TGTGCCAGCAGCACCGGGACAGGGGCTCCCAAGAGGTCTTACGAGCAGTACTTC.

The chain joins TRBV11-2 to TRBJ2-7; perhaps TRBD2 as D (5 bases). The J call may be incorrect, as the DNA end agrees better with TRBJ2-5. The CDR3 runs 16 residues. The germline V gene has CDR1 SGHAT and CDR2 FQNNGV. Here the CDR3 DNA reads TGTGCCAGCAGCTTGGATCTAGCTTCGGGTCAAGAGACCCAGTACTTC. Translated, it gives CASSLDLASGQETQYF.

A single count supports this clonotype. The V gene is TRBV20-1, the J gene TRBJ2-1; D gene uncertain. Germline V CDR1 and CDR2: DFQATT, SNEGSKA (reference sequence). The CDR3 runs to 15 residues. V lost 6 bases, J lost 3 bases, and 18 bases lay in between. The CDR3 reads CSAHGPGKNYNEQFF. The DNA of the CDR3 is TGCAGTGCGCACGGACCCGGTAAAAACTACAATGAGCAGTTCTTC.

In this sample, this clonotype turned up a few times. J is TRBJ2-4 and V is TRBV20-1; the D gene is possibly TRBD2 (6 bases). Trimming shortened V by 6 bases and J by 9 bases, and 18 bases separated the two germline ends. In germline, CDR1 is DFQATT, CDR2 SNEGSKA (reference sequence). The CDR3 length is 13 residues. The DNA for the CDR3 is TGCAGTGCGGGCGGGACCTCCGGAGGCATTCAGTACTTC. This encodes CSAGGTSGGIQYF.